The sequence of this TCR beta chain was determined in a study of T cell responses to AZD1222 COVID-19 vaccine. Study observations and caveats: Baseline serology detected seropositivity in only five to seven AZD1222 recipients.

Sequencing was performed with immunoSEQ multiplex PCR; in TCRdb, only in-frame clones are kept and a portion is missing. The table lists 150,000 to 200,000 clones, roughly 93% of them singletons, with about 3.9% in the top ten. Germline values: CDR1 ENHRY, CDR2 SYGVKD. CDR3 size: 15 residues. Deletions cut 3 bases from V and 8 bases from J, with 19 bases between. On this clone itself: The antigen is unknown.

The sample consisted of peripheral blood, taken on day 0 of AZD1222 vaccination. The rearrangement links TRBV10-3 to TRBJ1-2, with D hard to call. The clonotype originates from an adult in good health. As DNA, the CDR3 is TGTGCCATCAGTGATCTCAATAGGGATATCCCGGGCTACACCTTC. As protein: CAISDLNRDIPGYTF.